The 14 T cell receptor beta chains below all came from one sample that was sequenced in a study of blood T cell repertoires in COVID-19. The data were produced by immunoSEQ multiplex PCR, yet TCRdb's version contains in-frame clones alone and is incomplete. The sample gives fewer than 500,000 clones, 70% to 90% of which show up once; more than 1.4% is in the top ten. Specimen: peripheral blood. The receptors shown here come from a woman in her 30s with active or convalescent COVID-19.

The chain couples TRBV6-1 to TRBJ1-5; no clear D gene. In germline, CDR1 is MNHNS, CDR2 SASEGT. V was pared by 2 bases and J by 9 bases, with 11 bases between. The CDR3 runs to 13 residues. This CDR3 reads CASSERWGGPQHF. The CDR3 bases are TGTGCCAGCAGTGAAAGGTGGGGAGGGCCCCAGCATTTT.

CDR3 DNA sequence: TGTGCCAGCAGTGAATTTCTTCAGGGGAATGAAAAACTGTTTTTT. This sequence encodes CASSEFLQGNEKLFF. The J gene is TRBJ1-4, the V gene TRBV2, with a weak D call TRBD1 (6 bases). Germline CDR1 is SNHLY and CDR2 is FYNNEI. CDR3 size: 15 residues. The germline V and J ends were trimmed by 2 bases and 5 bases, with 12 bases remaining between them.

The chain links TRBV21-1 to TRBJ1-5; TRBD1, the D gene given by the table, was not confirmed from the DNA. TRBV21-1 is classified as a pseudogene. This CDR3 is built from 17 residues. The CDR3 reads CASRTSLGQGGNQPQHF. Written as DNA, the CDR3 is TGTGCCAGCAGAACTTCCCTTGGACAGGGGGGCAATCAGCCCCAGCATTTT.

The chain combines TRBV5-1 with TRBJ1-1; 8 bases match TRBD1. In germline, CDR1 is SGHRS, CDR2 YFSETQ. The CDR3 has 15 residues. Losses at the gene ends were 0 bases for V and 4 bases for J; bases not matched to a gene: 5. CDR3 nucleotide sequence: TGCGCCAGCAGCTTGGGCAGGGGGCGAGGCACTGAAGCTTTCTTT. Protein: CASSLGRGRGTEAFF. Full variable domain (remainder filled in from reference TRBV5-1 and TRBJ1-1): KAGVTQTPRYLIKTRGQQVTLSCSPISGHRSVSWYQQTPGQGLQFLFEYFSETQRNKGNFPGRFSGRQFSNSRSEMNVSTLELGDSALYLCASSLGRGRGTEAFFGQGTRLTVV.

This sequence joins TRBV19 and TRBJ1-1; the D is unclear. V was trimmed by 7 bases and J by 3 bases, leaving 12 bases between them. Germline CDR1 and CDR2: LNHDA and SQIVND (reference sequence). The CDR3 has 13 amino acids. The CDR3 is CASTAADYTEAFF. CDR3 nucleotides: TGTGCCAGTACCGCCGCAGACTACACTGAAGCTTTCTTT.

This clone was counted at least ten times. The V and J genes are TRBV3-1 (or the pseudogene TRBV3-2) and TRBJ2-5; TRBD2 is a possible D gene (5 bases). Germline CDR1 and CDR2: LGHDT and YNNKEL (reference sequence). Trimming pared 5 bases from V and 1 base from J, leaving 8 bases between. CDR3 length: 13 residues. The CDR3 nucleotides are TGTGCCAGCAGCGTTAGCGTCCAAGAGACCCAGTACTTC. Its protein product is CASSVSVQETQYF.

The chain uses TRBV13 and TRBJ2-7; 16 bases agree with TRBD2. The CDR3 contains 17 residues. Germline V gives CDR1 PRHDT, CDR2 FYEKMQ (reference sequence). The ends lost 3 bases at V and 4 bases at J; junction bases unmatched: 6. CDR3 region: CASSLGLAGGPFYEQYF. The CDR3 nucleotides read TGTGCCAGCAGCTTGGGACTAGCGGGAGGGCCTTTTTACGAGCAGTACTTC.

This chain uses TRBV20-1 with TRBJ2-3; D gene ambiguous. Trimming removed 3 bases at V and 0 bases at J, with 13 bases between. The CDR3 runs to 15 residues. The germline V gene encodes CDR1 DFQATT and CDR2 SNEGSKA (reference sequence). CDR3 amino acids: CSASSIGGSTDTQYF. CDR3 nucleotide sequence: TGCAGTGCTAGTAGCATCGGCGGTAGCACAGATACGCAGTATTTT.

The chain combines TRBV5-6 with TRBJ2-7; 8 bases map to TRBD1. V trimming: 4 bases; J trimming: 2 bases; junction bases outside the gene matches: 5. Per the germline V gene, CDR1 is SGHDT and CDR2 is YYEEEE. This CDR3 is 14 amino acids long. The CDR3 region is CASSPGTGAYEQYF. CDR3 DNA sequence: TGTGCCAGCAGCCCCGGGACAGGAGCCTACGAGCAGTACTTC.

DNA of the CDR3: TGTGTCAGAAGCTCTAATCATAGCGTTGTAGAGACCCAGTACTTC. Its protein product is CVRSSNHSVVETQYF. V gene TRBV7-5 combines with J gene TRBJ2-5; no DNA check was done on the table's D call, TRBD2. TRBV7-5 is noted as a pseudogene. This CDR3 spans 15 amino acids.

The V gene is TRBV24-1, the J gene TRBJ2-1; no definite D call. Looked up from germline, CDR1 is KGHDR and CDR2 is SFDVKD. The CDR3 contains 15 residues. The V gene lost 3 bases and the J gene lost 0 bases, with 8 bases spanning the gap. This chain's CDR3 is CATSDGPGSYNEQFF. In DNA form, the CDR3 reads TGTGCCACCAGTGATGGGCCAGGCTCCTACAATGAGCAGTTCTTC.

The chain recombines TRBV5-1 with TRBJ2-1, with 7 bases fitting TRBD1. With 3 bases clipped from V and 4 bases from J, the junction kept 13 bases outside the gene matches. The germline V gene encodes CDR1 SGHRS and CDR2 YFSETQ. The length of the CDR3 is 17 residues. The CDR3 DNA reads as TGCGCCAGCAGCTCCACAGGGGCGTGGGATTCATACAATGAGCAGTTCTTC. Amino acids: CASSSTGAWDSYNEQFF.

The chain has TRBV20-1 and TRBJ1-5, with D hard to call. The germline CDR1 and CDR2 sequences are DFQATT and SNEGSKA (reference sequence). Deletions cut 3 bases from V and 5 bases from J, with 17 bases between. The CDR3 is made up of 15 amino acids. The CDR3 loop is CSASLDALGYQPQHF. CDR3 DNA sequence: TGCAGTGCTAGTCTCGACGCCCTCGGGTATCAGCCCCAGCATTTT.

V is TRBV19 and J is TRBJ2-7; possibly TRBD2 for D (5 bases). In germline, CDR1 is LNHDA, CDR2 SQIVND (reference sequence). V was trimmed by 6 bases and J by 5 bases, leaving 14 bases between them. This CDR3 has 13 residues. CDR3 coding DNA: TGTGCCAGTAGGGATCCGGGAAGGAACGAGCAGTACTTC. This codes for CASRDPGRNEQYF. Looking up the rest from reference TRBV19 and TRBJ2-7 gives the full variable domain: DGGITQSPKYLFRKEGQNVTLSCEQNLNHDAMYWYRQDPGQGLRLIYYSQIVNDFQKGDIAEGYSVSREKKESFPLTVTSAQKNPTAFYLCASRDPGRNEQYFGPGTRLTVT.